This T cell receptor beta chain comes out of a study of T cell repertoires in cytomegalovirus infection. Overall study context: Both CMV infection and a matching HLA type were indicated by public TCR beta signatures.

Each CDR3 protein gets one entry after TCRdb re-called the reads with MiXCR. The table includes about 770,000 distinct CDR3 sequences, about 28% detected once. This clonotype turned up a few times. The target antigen is unknown. CDR1 and CDR2 (germline): SEHNR, FQNEAQ (reference sequence). CDR3 size: 14 residues. With 2 bases removed from V and 3 bases from J, the gap between germline ends came to 10 bases. The sample here was cultured CD8+ T cells from PBMCs, taken from culture after CMV antigen stimulation. The TCR comes from a human donor in good health (CMV status not recorded). Some clones in this sample may be carry-over from other donors' samples. V gene TRBV7-9 combines with J gene TRBJ1-1; D is uncertain. CDR3 protein: CASSLREKDTEAFF. The DNA of the CDR3 is TGTGCCAGCAGCTTAAGGGAGAAGGACACTGAAGCTTTCTTT.